This TCR beta chain was recorded in a study of a mutant IDH1 vaccine in newly diagnosed glioma. For the study at large: The first vaccination came 4-6 weeks after radiotherapy alone, or with temozolomide cycles. Before enrollment, the patients had been treated with radiotherapy alone, temozolomide alone, or both together. Most of them had received both. Findings and caveats of the study: With respect to changes in top peripheral T cell clonotypes, pseudoprogression seemed unrelated.

Regarding this clone: What it binds is not known.

Clones were read by immunoSEQ multiplex PCR, and TCRdb kept only the in-frame ones, dropping some. The sample consists of tens of thousands of clones, 84% of them appearing once. This CDR3 spans 13 amino acids. Germline V CDR1 and CDR2: SEHNR, FQNEAQ (reference sequence). Trimming took 3 bases from V and 4 from J, leaving 7 bases between them. Time point defined: week 11, during vaccination. One vaccine dose held 300 ug of mutant IDH1 20-mer peptide and came with topical imiquimod. The clonotype originates from a woman between 45 and 65 years old with glioma. The chain links TRBV7-9 to TRBJ1-5; D call uncertain. Sequenced material: PBMCs, taken from a glioma patient whose treatment included an IDH1 peptide vaccine. The CDR3 DNA reads TGTGCCAGCAGCTTCGATAGAAATCAGCCCCAGCATTTT. Residues: CASSFDRNQPQHF.